This T cell receptor beta chain originates from a study of control samples from healthy donors and cancer patients. V dropped 1 base and J dropped 2 bases, with 12 bases sitting between them. This CDR3 comprises 15 residues. CDR1 LNHDA and CDR2 SQIVND come from the germline V gene (reference sequence). Sequencing was performed with immunoSEQ multiplex PCR; in TCRdb, only in-frame clones are kept and a portion is missing. The data hold over 100,000 clones, with approximately 90% observed a single time. The sequenced sample consisted of blood. This TCR derives from a woman aged 50 to 65 in good health. This chain joins TRBV19 and TRBJ2-7; unclear D gene. In nucleotides, the CDR3 is TGTGCCAGTAGTATAGCCCCAGCCCGGACCTACGAGCAGTACTTC. Amino acid sequence: CASSIAPARTYEQYF.